One sample yielded the 21 T cell receptor beta chains listed below, sequenced in a study of blood T cells in healthy people across ages. For the second PCR, which ran for about 6 to 11 cycles, a sample-barcoded 5' primer and a J-beta primer mix were used. TCRdb recomputed calls from the 5' RACE reads with MiXCR, one row per CDR3 protein. The sample shows approximately 820,000 distinct CDR3 sequences, 40% to 50% of them seen only once. Specimen: blood. The receptors were sampled from a man in his 60s in good health.

The V and J genes are TRBV5-1 and TRBJ1-1; D not certain. The V and J ends lost 1 base and 5 bases respectively, with 12 bases between them. The CDR3 consists of 14 residues. The germline V gene has CDR1 SGHRS and CDR2 YFSETQ. CDR3 DNA: TGCGCCAGCAGCTTGAGTAGAGGAAGGACTGAAGCTTTCTTT. It yields the protein CASSLSRGRTEAFF.

This clonotype has just one count. The rearrangement uses TRBV7-2 and TRBJ2-5; D gene unclear. V was clipped by 7 bases and J by 6 bases, with 18 bases between them. This CDR3 spans 14 amino acids. CDR1 and CDR2 from the germline V gene are SGHTA and FQGNSA. CDR3 loop: CASISPLWAKTQYF. DNA of the CDR3: TGTGCCAGCATCTCCCCCCTTTGGGCAAAGACCCAGTACTTC.

The chain recombines TRBV5-1 with TRBJ1-2; the match to TRBD1 covers 9 bases. The CDR3 runs to 15 residues. The germline CDR1 and CDR2 sequences are SGHRS and YFSETQ. The J segment lost 6 bases and the V segment lost 4 bases, leaving 10 bases of the junction unmatched. DNA for the CDR3: TGCGCCAGCAGCCGATCCGCCGGGACAGGGAATGGCTACACCTTC. This codes for CASSRSAGTGNGYTF.

The table lists this clonotype with a count of one. The chain has TRBV6-2 or TRBV6-3 and TRBJ1-5; a possible D gene is TRBD1 (6 bases). The CDR3 loop spans 15 amino acids. Trimming took off 8 bases at V and 2 bases at J, with 16 bases between the two ends. From germline, CDR1 is MNHEY and CDR2 SVGEGT. The CDR3 DNA is TGTGCCAGCCTGGCGGGGGCTTTTGGCAATCAGCCCCAGCATTTT. Translated, it gives CASLAGAFGNQPQHF.

The V and J genes are TRBV5-1 and TRBJ2-2, with D unclear. The germline gives CDR1 SGHRS, CDR2 YFSETQ. The CDR3 length is 14 residues. Between the trimmed V and J ends, which lost 0 bases and 0 bases, there was a span of 3 bases. CDR3 nucleotides: TGCGCCAGCAGCTTGGGGGCGAACACCGGGGAGCTGTTTTTT. Its protein product is CASSLGANTGELFF.

Only a few counts were recorded for this clonotype. The chain has TRBV4-3 and TRBJ2-2, with 8 bases that match TRBD1. CDR3 size: 14 residues. Germline V CDR1 and CDR2: LGHNA, YSLEER. V gave up 4 bases and J gave up 6 bases; unmatched junction bases: 4. CDR3 sequence: CASSRGQGAGELFF. Written as DNA, the CDR3 is TGCGCCAGCAGCCGAGGACAGGGAGCCGGGGAGCTGTTTTTT.

The rearrangement uses TRBV7-9 and TRBJ1-4; TRBD1 matches 9 bases. The V gene end was trimmed by 1 base and the J gene end by 5 bases; junction bases not matched to a gene: 2. Germline V CDR1 and CDR2: SEHNR, FQNEAQ (reference sequence). The CDR3 has 15 amino acids. The CDR3 sequence: CASSLDRGRNEKLFF. The CDR3 bases are TGTGCCAGCAGCTTAGACAGGGGGCGCAATGAAAAACTGTTTTTT.

This chain uses TRBV5-1 with TRBJ1-6; D remains unclear. CDR3 length equals 13 residues. V was cut by 4 bases and J by 10 bases, with 12 bases left in between. Germline-derived CDR1 and CDR2 are SGHRS and YFSETQ. The CDR3 sequence: CASSGSEESPLHF. DNA of the CDR3: TGCGCCAGCAGCGGTTCAGAAGAATCACCCCTCCACTTT.

This clonotype was seen a few times. J is TRBJ1-5 and V is TRBV6-2 or TRBV6-3, with D perhaps TRBD1 (6 bases). Deletions cut 6 bases from V and 4 bases from J, with 16 bases between. The CDR3 extends over 15 amino acids. Per germline, CDR1 MNHEY and CDR2 SVGEGT. The CDR3 sequence: CASRSGDIVNQPQHF. CDR3 coding DNA: TGTGCCAGCAGAAGCGGGGACATAGTAAATCAGCCCCAGCATTTT.

In its sample, this clonotype was seen many times. The genes are TRBV12-3 or TRBV12-4 and TRBJ1-2; D not certain. The CDR3 runs to 14 residues. The V and J ends lost 3 bases and 2 bases respectively, with 10 bases between them. The CDR3 sequence: CASSFRHGNYGYTF. The CDR3 bases are TGTGCCAGCAGTTTCCGACATGGCAACTATGGCTACACCTTC.

CDR3 in amino acids: CASSLALGTNEKLFF. The DNA of the CDR3 is TGTGCCAGCAGTTTAGCTCTGGGGACTAATGAAAAACTGTTTTTT. This chain connects TRBV12-3 or TRBV12-4 to TRBJ1-4; no firm D call. V was clipped by 0 bases and J by 2 bases, with 7 bases between them. The CDR3 runs 15 residues.

J is TRBJ2-5 and V is TRBV5-5, with a weak D call TRBD2 (6 bases). Judging by the DNA end, TRBJ2-7 fits better; the J call may be wrong. The length of the CDR3 is 14 residues. The V gene's germline CDR1 is SGHKS and CDR2 YYEKEE (reference sequence). This CDR3 is CASSLELVRGEQYF. CDR3 in DNA: TGTGCCAGCAGCTTGGAGCTCGTGCGGGGCGAGCAGTACTTC.

The rearrangement uses TRBV7-2 and TRBJ2-5, with D unresolved. V was pared by 5 bases and J by 5 bases, with 24 bases between. Per germline, CDR1 SGHTA and CDR2 FQGNSA. The CDR3 consists of 17 residues. CDR3 loop: CASSERAHPLFGETQYF. The DNA of the CDR3 is TGTGCCAGCAGCGAGCGAGCGCACCCCCTCTTTGGGGAGACCCAGTACTTC. The full variable domain, in which reference TRBV7-2 and TRBJ2-5 provide the parts outside the CDR3, is GAGVSQSPSNKVTEKGKDVELRCDPISGHTALYWYRQSLGQGLEFLIYFQGNSAPDKSGLPSDRFSAERTGGSVSTLTIQRTQQEDSAVYLCASSERAHPLFGETQYFGPGTRLLVL.

The sample holds many counts of this clonotype. The chain joins TRBV6-5 to TRBJ2-7; 7 bases align to TRBD1. The germline V gene encodes CDR1 MNHEY and CDR2 SVGAGI. The CDR3 loop spans 14 amino acids. V lost 5 bases, J lost 6 bases, and 10 bases stayed unmatched. The CDR3 sequence is CASSNRDSRGEQYF. The CDR3, as DNA: TGTGCCAGCAGTAACCGGGACAGCAGGGGCGAGCAGTACTTC.

The gene calls are TRBV2 and TRBJ2-7; 8 bases align to TRBD1. Trimming cost V 7 bases and J 0 bases; bases outside gene matches: 8. CDR1 is SNHLY, CDR2 FYNNEI, per germline. The CDR3 totals 15 residues. CDR3 bases: TGTGCCAGCACCGAGGCAGGGGGCCTCTCCTACGAGCAGTACTTC. It encodes CASTEAGGLSYEQYF.

This chain joins TRBV20-1 and TRBJ2-5; D assignment may be TRBD1 or TRBD2 (5 bases each). CDR1 and CDR2 from the germline V gene are DFQATT and SNEGSKA (reference sequence). V lost 5 bases and J 5 bases, leaving 12 bases between the germline ends. This CDR3 has 12 residues. In nucleotides, the CDR3 is TGCAGTGCTCGGGGCGTAGGGGAGACCCAGTACTTC. Protein: CSARGVGETQYF.

This chain connects TRBV3-1 to TRBJ2-1; 8 bases align to TRBD2. CDR1 is LGHDT and CDR2 is YNNKEL in the germline V gene (reference sequence). J gave up 7 bases and V 4 bases, and 9 bases lay outside the gene matches. This CDR3 comprises 15 residues. CDR3 protein: CASSPFTGGRNEQFF. In DNA, the CDR3 is TGTGCCAGCAGCCCATTTACGGGGGGGCGGAATGAGCAGTTCTTC.

The V gene is TRBV29-1, the J gene TRBJ1-1, with TRBD1 identical over 12 bases. Germline V gives CDR1 SQVTM, CDR2 ANQGSEA. The CDR3 runs to 13 residues. J gave up 4 bases and V 6 bases, and 3 bases lay outside the gene matches. CDR3 amino acids: CSVGGQGATEAFF. The CDR3 DNA reads TGCAGCGTGGGGGGACAGGGGGCCACTGAAGCTTTCTTT.

This rearrangement joins TRBV7-9 to TRBJ2-4, with TRBD1 matching 7 bases. The CDR3 covers 15 residues. Trimming cost V 6 bases and J 3 bases; bases outside gene matches: 8. The germline gives CDR1 SEHNR, CDR2 FQNEAQ (reference sequence). Here the CDR3 reads CASSPGTEGKNIQYF. CDR3 coding DNA: TGTGCCAGCAGTCCGGGGACAGAGGGCAAAAACATTCAGTACTTC. Drawing the rest from reference TRBV7-9 and TRBJ2-4, the complete variable domain is DTGVSQNPRHKITKRGQNVTFRCDPISEHNRLYWYRQTLGQGPEFLTYFQNEAQLEKSRLLSDRFSAERPKGSFSTLEIQRTEQGDSAMYLCASSPGTEGKNIQYFGAGTRLSVL.

The CDR3 sequence: CASRQGASGVATQYF. CDR3 nucleotides: TGTGCCAGCAGACAGGGGGCTAGCGGGGTAGCTACGCAGTATTTT. The V and J genes are TRBV7-2 and TRBJ2-3; D assignment may be TRBD1 or TRBD2 (9 bases each). Trimming shortened V by 6 bases and J by 8 bases, and 21 bases separated the two germline ends. CDR1 is SGHTA, CDR2 FQGNSA, per germline. This CDR3 has 15 residues.

This clonotype was seen only a few times. V gene TRBV7-9 combines with J gene TRBJ1-1; D is uncertain. V was clipped by 2 bases and J by 5 bases, with 0 bases between them. The CDR3 sequence is 10 residues long. The germline CDR1 and CDR2 sequences are SEHNR and FQNEAQ (reference sequence). The CDR3 protein is CASSLTEAFF. The CDR3 bases are TGTGCCAGCAGCTTAACTGAAGCTTTCTTT.